A selection of T cell receptor beta chains follows, all from one sample in a study of blood T cell repertoires in COVID-19. Some clones are missing from TCRdb's copy, which holds only in-frame ones; the method was immunoSEQ multiplex PCR. Of roughly 80,000 clones in the sample, around 91% were seen once. Sequencing input: peripheral blood. The receptors derive from a woman aged 50 to 60 in a cohort sampled during active COVID-19. Both conserved end residues are part of each CDR3. Fields, in order: CDR3 DNA, CDR3 protein, V gene, D gene, J gene, clone size. The D gene is left open where the match is weak. The listing skips clone size in some rows; elsewhere it reads once, few, many or a size class.

CDR3 DNA: TGTGCCAGCAGCCGCGGACTAGCGGGAGGGCCTCTATACAATGAGCAGTTCTTC
CDR3 protein: CASSRGLAGGPLYNEQFF
V gene: TRBV3-1/TRBV3-2
D gene: TRBD2
J gene: TRBJ2-1
clone size: -

CDR3 DNA: TGTGCCAGCAGCGTACAGGGGTTCCATGGCTACACCTTC
CDR3 protein: CASSVQGFHGYTF
V gene: TRBV7-2
D gene: TRBD1
J gene: TRBJ1-2
clone size: few

CDR3 DNA: TGTGCCAGCAGCGCCGGACAGGGGGCTACGTCACCCCTCCACTTT
CDR3 protein: CASSAGQGATSPLHF
V gene: TRBV7-2
D gene: TRBD1
J gene: TRBJ1-6
clone size: -

CDR3 DNA: TGTGCCAGCAGCTCCGCGGGAGTACCCGGGGAGCTGTTTTTT
CDR3 protein: CASSSAGVPGELFF
V gene: TRBV11-2
D gene: TRBD2
J gene: TRBJ2-2
clone size: -

CDR3 DNA: TGTGCCAGCAATCGACAGGGGCGTTCGTCGGGGACCCAGTACTTC
CDR3 protein: CASNRQGRSSGTQYF
V gene: TRBV2
D gene: TRBD1
J gene: TRBJ2-5
clone size: -

CDR3 DNA: TGTGCCAGCAGCCTGGGACTAGCGGGAGTACAATTCTTC
CDR3 protein: CASSLGLAGVQFF
V gene: TRBV6-5
D gene: TRBD2
J gene: TRBJ2-1
clone size: -

CDR3 DNA: TGTGCCAGCAGCTTAGGACAGGGGGCTGGAGAGCAGTACTTC
CDR3 protein: CASSLGQGAGEQYF
V gene: TRBV11-2
D gene: TRBD1
J gene: TRBJ2-7
clone size: -

CDR3 DNA: TGTGCCAGTAGTATCCCCCTCCCCGGGACTAATGAAAAACTGTTTTTT
CDR3 protein: CASSIPLPGTNEKLFF
V gene: TRBV19
D gene: -
J gene: TRBJ1-4
clone size: -

CDR3 DNA: TGTGCCAGCAGCTTTTGGGGGCAGGAGACCCAGTACTTC
CDR3 protein: CASSFWGQETQYF
V gene: TRBV11-1
D gene: -
J gene: TRBJ2-5
clone size: few

CDR3 DNA: TGTGCCAGCAGCCCACTAGACATGCCCGGGGGCTATGGCTACACCTTC
CDR3 protein: CASSPLDMPGGYGYTF
V gene: TRBV7-9
D gene: -
J gene: TRBJ1-2
clone size: -

CDR3 DNA: TGTGCCAGCAGTTTTTTGGCACAGATGAACACCTTC
CDR3 protein: CASSFLAQMNTF
V gene: TRBV12-3/TRBV12-4
D gene: -
J gene: TRBJ1-2
clone size: once

CDR3 DNA: TGTGCCAGCAGCCCCGGGACAGGGAGGGAGCAGTACTTC
CDR3 protein: CASSPGTGREQYF
V gene: TRBV6-5
D gene: TRBD1
J gene: TRBJ2-7
clone size: few

CDR3 DNA: TGTGCCAGCAGACCACAGGGGATAGGGAACGGCTACACCTTC
CDR3 protein: CASRPQGIGNGYTF
V gene: TRBV11-2
D gene: TRBD1
J gene: TRBJ1-2
clone size: -

CDR3 DNA: TGTGCCAGCAGCCCCCGGCAGGGAGGGGGTGAAAAACTGTTTTTT
CDR3 protein: CASSPRQGGGEKLFF
V gene: TRBV13
D gene: -
J gene: TRBJ1-4
clone size: -

CDR3 DNA: TGTGCCAGCAGTGAAGTTCTAGCGGGACGTGGAGAGCAGTACTTC
CDR3 protein: CASSEVLAGRGEQYF
V gene: TRBV2
D gene: TRBD2
J gene: TRBJ2-7
clone size: -

CDR3 DNA: TGTGCCAGTAGTAGGCAGGGCTATGGCTACACCTTC
CDR3 protein: CASSRQGYGYTF
V gene: TRBV19
D gene: -
J gene: TRBJ1-2
clone size: -

CDR3 DNA: TGTGCCAGCAATCTCCGGGACAGTTATTCAGATACGCAGTATTTT
CDR3 protein: CASNLRDSYSDTQYF
V gene: TRBV6-6
D gene: TRBD1
J gene: TRBJ2-3
clone size: -

CDR3 DNA: TGTGCCAGCAGCTACGGGGTGGTTGGCGAAAAACTGTTTTTT
CDR3 protein: CASSYGVVGEKLFF
V gene: TRBV11-2
D gene: -
J gene: TRBJ1-4
clone size: -

CDR3 DNA: TGCGCCAGCAGTGATCACAGGGGAATCTCTTCCGGGGAGCTGTTTTTT
CDR3 protein: CASSDHRGISSGELFF
V gene: TRBV10-2
D gene: TRBD1
J gene: TRBJ2-2
clone size: -

CDR3 DNA: TGTGCCAGCAGCCCCCTCACTAGCGGGAGGGTTATGGGCACAGATACGCAGTATTTT
CDR3 protein: CASSPLTSGRVMGTDTQYF
V gene: TRBV14
D gene: TRBD2
J gene: TRBJ2-3
clone size: once

CDR3 DNA: TGTGCCAGCTCACAAGGAGAACTTAAGGCCTACGAGCAGTACTTC
CDR3 protein: CASSQGELKAYEQYF
V gene: TRBV18
D gene: -
J gene: TRBJ2-7
clone size: -

CDR3 DNA: TGTGCCAGCAGCTCTAACACAGGGATTCTAGGAGAGACCCAGTACTTC
CDR3 protein: CASSSNTGILGETQYF
V gene: TRBV5-8
D gene: -
J gene: TRBJ2-5
clone size: -

CDR3 DNA: TGTGCCACCCGTGACAGGGCGAACACTGAAGCTTTCTTT
CDR3 protein: CATRDRANTEAFF
V gene: TRBV10-3
D gene: TRBD1
J gene: TRBJ1-1
clone size: -

CDR3 DNA: TGTGCCAGCAGCCAGGGGATAGGGCTAAACACTGAAGCTTTCTTT
CDR3 protein: CASSQGIGLNTEAFF
V gene: TRBV5-8
D gene: -
J gene: TRBJ1-1
clone size: -

CDR3 DNA: TGTGCCAGTAGTAAGCAGGGTTCAGGCGGGGAGCTGTTTTTT
CDR3 protein: CASSKQGSGGELFF
V gene: TRBV19
D gene: -
J gene: TRBJ2-2
clone size: -

CDR3 DNA: TGTGCCAGCTCACCGACTACCTTGGCCATAGGGGGCGAGCAGTACTTC
CDR3 protein: CASSPTTLAIGGEQYF
V gene: TRBV18
D gene: -
J gene: TRBJ2-7
clone size: -

CDR3 DNA: TGTGCCAGCAGTCGCGGGACAGGTAGCAATCAGCCCCAGCATTTT
CDR3 protein: CASSRGTGSNQPQHF
V gene: TRBV6-2/TRBV6-3
D gene: TRBD1
J gene: TRBJ1-5
clone size: -

CDR3 DNA: TGTGCCAGCAGTTCTTCAGGGTTGGGGACCGGGGAGCTGTTTTTT
CDR3 protein: CASSSSGLGTGELFF
V gene: TRBV28
D gene: -
J gene: TRBJ2-2
clone size: -

CDR3 DNA: TGCGCCAGCAGCTTGGATATGGGGGGCTCTGGAAACACCATATATTTT
CDR3 protein: CASSLDMGGSGNTIYF
V gene: TRBV5-1
D gene: -
J gene: TRBJ1-3
clone size: -

CDR3 DNA: TGCAGCGTGACAGGGGGTTGGGATGGCTACACCTTC
CDR3 protein: CSVTGGWDGYTF
V gene: TRBV29-1
D gene: TRBD1
J gene: TRBJ1-2
clone size: -

CDR3 DNA: TGTGCCAGCTCACCACCGACTAGCGGGAGGGCCGATGAGCAGTTCTTC
CDR3 protein: CASSPPTSGRADEQFF
V gene: TRBV18
D gene: TRBD2
J gene: TRBJ2-1
clone size: -